A single sample gave rise to the 27 T cell receptor beta chains below, sequenced in a study of blood T cell repertoires in COVID-19. Profiled with immunoSEQ multiplex PCR; TCRdb holds only in-frame clones, not every one. Among some 250,000 clones listed, 83% were seen once. Sequenced: peripheral blood. All receptors derive from a man aged 40-49 years with active or convalescent COVID-19.

This clone was found many times. CDR3 in DNA: TGTGCCAGCACCCCGGCCGGGGGGATCTATGGCTACACCTTC. It translates to CASTPAGGIYGYTF. The chain employs TRBV5-6 and TRBJ1-2; D may be TRBD1 (5 bases). Trimming took off 6 bases at V and 4 bases at J, with 16 bases between the two ends. This CDR3 has 14 residues. Germline V gives CDR1 SGHDT, CDR2 YYEEEE.

The chain joins TRBV3-1 (or the pseudogene TRBV3-2) to TRBJ2-1; TRBD2 agrees at 8 bases. With V trimmed by 4 bases and J by 0 bases, 20 bases remained unmatched. The length of the CDR3 is 21 residues. Germline V gene data show CDR1 as LGHDT and CDR2 as YNNKEL (reference sequence). The chain's CDR3 is CASSPYLTGNLAGGSYNEQFF. Here the CDR3 DNA reads TGTGCCAGCAGCCCCTACCTAACAGGAAACCTAGCGGGCGGCTCCTACAATGAGCAGTTCTTC.

V gene TRBV3-1 (or the pseudogene TRBV3-2) combines with J gene TRBJ1-2; 9 bases line up with TRBD1. Germline CDR1 is LGHDT and CDR2 is YNNKEL (reference sequence). The junction had 6 bases not matched to a gene; V was cut back by 2 bases and J by 11 bases. This CDR3 is built from 13 residues. The CDR3: CASSQTRQGEYTF. The CDR3 nucleotides read TGTGCCAGCAGCCAAACCCGACAGGGGGAATACACCTTC.

The chain has TRBV30 and TRBJ1-1; 12 positions match TRBD1. J gave up 2 bases and V 5 bases, and 9 bases lay outside the gene matches. CDR3 length: 16 amino acids. Germline loops: CDR1 GTSNPN, CDR2 SVGIG (reference sequence). The CDR3 sequence is CAWSRDRGQVNTEAFF. CDR3 DNA: TGTGCCTGGTCGAGGGACAGGGGGCAGGTCAACACTGAAGCTTTCTTT.

The rearrangement joins TRBV2 to TRBJ2-5, with D tentatively TRBD1 (7 bases). V was clipped by 6 bases and J by 0 bases, with 14 bases between them. CDR3 size: 15 residues. Germline V gene data show CDR1 as SNHLY and CDR2 as FYNNEI. CDR3 residues: CASRRRGQYQETQYF. CDR3 DNA sequence: TGTGCCAGCAGACGGAGGGGACAGTACCAAGAGACCCAGTACTTC.

This rearrangement joins TRBV7-9 to TRBJ2-7; 7 bases agree with TRBD1. Looked up from germline, CDR1 is SEHNR and CDR2 is FQNEAQ (reference sequence). The V segment lost 1 base and the J segment 3 bases; nucleotides outside the gene matches: 9. The CDR3 sequence is 16 residues long. The CDR3 is CASSLVLGQRNYEQYF. CDR3 nucleotide sequence: TGTGCCAGCAGCTTAGTCTTGGGACAGCGAAACTACGAGCAGTACTTC.

This chain connects TRBV6-1 to TRBJ1-4; D ambiguous. Germline V gives CDR1 MNHNS, CDR2 SASEGT. Trimming pared 0 bases from V and 7 bases from J, leaving 3 bases between. This CDR3 spans 12 amino acids. CDR3 DNA: TGTGCCAGCAGTGAAGCGCGTGAAAAACTGTTTTTT. Amino acids: CASSEAREKLFF.

CDR3 DNA: TGTGCCAGTAGTGACGTTTTGGCGGGAGTGGATGAGCAGTTCTTC. This encodes CASSDVLAGVDEQFF. The chain joins TRBV19 to TRBJ2-1; 7 nucleotides line up with TRBD2. Unmatched junction bases numbered 12, after V lost 5 bases and J lost 8 bases. The V gene's germline CDR1 is LNHDA and CDR2 SQIVND (reference sequence). The CDR3 totals 15 residues.

The gene calls are TRBV3-1 (or the pseudogene TRBV3-2) and TRBJ2-1; 9 bases are shared with TRBD1. This CDR3 has 22 amino acids. With V trimmed by 3 bases and J by 9 bases, 30 bases remained unmatched. Germline V gene sequence: CDR1 LGHDT, CDR2 YNNKEL (reference sequence). The CDR3, as DNA: TGTGCCAGCAGCCACCCACCAGTACGGGACAGGGCCGTTCTACCCAACTTGAGTGAGCAGTTCTTC. Protein sequence: CASSHPPVRDRAVLPNLSEQFF.

This clone has ten or more counts. The chain employs TRBV28 and TRBJ1-1; D unresolved. The CDR3 covers 13 residues. Trimming stripped 7 bases from V and 5 bases from J, with 14 bases between. The V gene's germline CDR1 is MDHEN and CDR2 SYDVKM. This CDR3 reads CASTGWSGTEAFF. CDR3 coding DNA: TGTGCCAGCACTGGGTGGAGTGGGACTGAAGCTTTCTTT. Combining the CDR3 with reference TRBV28 and TRBJ1-1 gives the whole variable domain DVKVTQSSRYLVKRTGEKVFLECVQDMDHENMFWYRQDPGLGLRLIYFSYDVKMKEKGDIPEGYSVSREKKERFSLILESASTNQTSMYLCASTGWSGTEAFFGQGTRLTVV.

CDR3 in amino acids: CASSLQGSEAFF. The CDR3 nucleotides are TGTGCCAGCAGCCTACAGGGTTCTGAAGCTTTCTTT. The chain uses TRBV11-3 and TRBJ1-1; perhaps TRBD1 as D (6 bases). CDR1 SGHNT and CDR2 YENEEA come from the germline V gene. Trimming took off 5 bases at V and 6 bases at J, with 10 bases between the two ends. This CDR3 is built from 12 residues.

The rearrangement joins TRBV2 to TRBJ1-5, with 7 bases matching TRBD1. Germline V CDR1 and CDR2: SNHLY, FYNNEI. The V segment lost 3 bases and the J segment 7 bases; nucleotides outside the gene matches: 9. The CDR3 loop spans 15 amino acids. The CDR3 protein is CASSDYRGSRQPQHF. The DNA of the CDR3 is TGTGCCAGCAGTGACTACAGGGGATCTAGGCAGCCCCAGCATTTT.

This clone was found a few times. V and J are TRBV6-5 and TRBJ2-3; 9 positions match TRBD2. This CDR3 spans 14 amino acids. V trimming: 7 bases; J trimming: 6 bases; junction bases outside the gene matches: 8. Germline loops: CDR1 MNHEY, CDR2 SVGAGI. CDR3 in DNA: TGTGCCAGCAATTCCGCGGGGGGGCGGGATACGCAGTATTTT. This translates into CASNSAGGRDTQYF.

The gene calls are TRBV7-2 and TRBJ2-3, with 11 bases that match TRBD2. This CDR3 comprises 16 residues. From germline, CDR1 is SGHTA and CDR2 FQGNSA. Trimming at V came to 6 bases and at J to 4 bases, leaving 9 bases not matched to a gene. As DNA, the CDR3 is TGTGCCAGCAGTACGTTACCTAGCGGGGGGCCAGATACGCAGTATTTT. This encodes CASSTLPSGGPDTQYF.

The chain uses TRBV6-5 and TRBJ2-6, with no clear D. The length of the CDR3 is 14 residues. Germline CDR1 is MNHEY and CDR2 is SVGAGI. The V gene lost 7 bases and the J gene lost 3 bases, with 10 bases spanning the gap. CDR3 in amino acids: CASTGLDGANVLTF. CDR3 sequence (DNA): TGTGCCAGCACGGGTCTAGATGGGGCCAACGTCCTGACTTTC.

V usage is TRBV7-2 and J usage is TRBJ1-4; tentative D call: TRBD1 (5 bases). The CDR3 is made up of 13 amino acids. Germline V gene lookup returns CDR1 SGHTA and CDR2 FQGNSA. The V gene lost 4 bases and the J gene lost 7 bases, with 10 bases spanning the gap. The CDR3: CASSSGLPEKLFF. DNA for the CDR3: TGTGCCAGCAGCTCGGGACTTCCTGAAAAACTGTTTTTT.

The rearrangement joins TRBV6-5 to TRBJ2-1; 7 bases align to TRBD1. After removal of 4 bases from V and 0 bases from J, the junction contained 3 bases not matched to a gene. Per germline, CDR1 MNHEY and CDR2 SVGAGI. The CDR3 loop spans 15 amino acids. The CDR3 DNA reads as TGTGCCAGCAGTTCAACAGGGGACTCCTACAATGAGCAGTTCTTC. This encodes CASSSTGDSYNEQFF.

The CDR3 DNA is TGTGCCAGCAGCTTGCGGGGTTTCGAGCAGTACTTC. The encoded protein is CASSLRGFEQYF. The chain links TRBV5-6 to TRBJ2-7, with D tentatively TRBD2 (5 bases). V was pared by 1 base and J by 6 bases, with 8 bases between. This CDR3 comprises 12 residues. Looked up from germline, CDR1 is SGHDT and CDR2 is YYEEEE.

This clone showed up just once. The chain recombines TRBV4-2 with TRBJ2-7; 12 positions agree with TRBD1. The V gene's germline CDR1 is LGHNA and CDR2 YNFKEQ. Trimming took 4 bases from V and 2 from J; bases not matched to a gene: 3. The CDR3 has 15 amino acids. The CDR3 DNA is TGTGCCAGCAGCCCCGGGACAGGGGGCGCCTACGAGCAGTACTTC. Amino acid sequence: CASSPGTGGAYEQYF.

In DNA form, the CDR3 reads TGTGCCAGCAGCTTAGGATGGCTAGCGGGGGGGCACTACAATGAGCAGTTCTTC. Encoded protein: CASSLGWLAGGHYNEQFF. The rearrangement joins TRBV7-8 to TRBJ2-1, with 12 bases that match TRBD2. The CDR3 spans 18 residues. The ends lost 1 base at V and 3 bases at J; junction bases unmatched: 7. Germline assignment: CDR1 SGHVS and CDR2 FQNEAQ.

The chain has TRBV19 and TRBJ2-7; D is undetermined. V was cut by 0 bases and J by 10 bases, with 16 bases left in between. The CDR3 is 14 residues long. Germline values: CDR1 LNHDA, CDR2 SQIVND (reference sequence). CDR3 sequence reads: CASSIEVNSPYQYF. DNA of the CDR3: TGTGCCAGTAGTATAGAAGTTAACTCACCTTACCAGTACTTC.

With regard to this clone: Relative to the germline gene, one junction end is altered; a read error may explain this. The chain recombines TRBV10-3 with TRBJ1-1, with D possibly TRBD1 on 5 matching bases. CDR1 is ENHRY and CDR2 is SYGVKD in the germline V gene. This CDR3 is 15 amino acids long. The CDR3 DNA sequence: TGTGCCATCAGTGGGGGCCTTTTGAGGAACGCTGAAGCTTTCTTT. Its translation: CAISGGLLRNAEAFF.

The chain recombines TRBV10-1 with TRBJ2-1, with TRBD2 matching 12 bases. The germline CDR1 and CDR2 sequences are WNHNN and SYGVQD (reference sequence). The CDR3 covers 15 residues. V shed 1 base and J 7 bases; nucleotides not matched to a gene: 2. The CDR3 DNA is TGCGCCAGCAGTGAGTTGACTAGCGGGAGAAATGAGCAGTTCTTC. Its translation is CASSELTSGRNEQFF.

V is TRBV5-6 and J is TRBJ2-5; 9 bases agree with TRBD1. Trimming removed 2 bases from V and 4 bases from J; junction bases left unmatched: 9. CDR1 is SGHDT and CDR2 is YYEEEE in the germline V gene. CDR3 length equals 16 residues. The DNA of the CDR3 is TGTGCCAGCAGCTTTAGTAGGACAGGGGTTCCAGAGACCCAGTACTTC. This encodes CASSFSRTGVPETQYF. Combining the CDR3 with reference TRBV5-6 and TRBJ2-5 gives the whole variable domain DAGVTQSPTHLIKTRGQQVTLRCSPKSGHDTVSWYQQALGQGPQFIFQYYEEEERQRGNFPDRFSGHQFPNYSSELNVNALLLGDSALYLCASSFSRTGVPETQYFGPGTRLLVL.

V gene TRBV2 combines with J gene TRBJ1-4; D not certain. Trimming left V 8 bases short and J 4 bases short, with 11 bases between. The CDR3 spans 13 residues. Germline lookup yields CDR1 SNHLY and CDR2 FYNNEI. CDR3 sequence (DNA): TGTGCCAGCCTGCGGGAGAGTAATGAAAAACTGTTTTTT. As protein: CASLRESNEKLFF.

The chain carries TRBV11-3 and TRBJ2-7; 8 positions match TRBD1. The CDR3 runs to 16 residues. The trim removed 1 base at V and 3 bases at J, leaving 8 bases unmatched. Germline V lookup: CDR1 SGHNT, CDR2 YENEEA. In DNA, the CDR3 is TGTGCCAGCAGCTTAGTCGGGCAGGGGGCTTTCTACGAGCAGTACTTC. The encoded protein is CASSLVGQGAFYEQYF.

This CDR3 is CASSPNRDSYGYTF. DNA of the CDR3: TGTGCCAGCTCACCAAACCGGGACAGCTATGGCTACACCTTC. The rearrangement uses TRBV18 and TRBJ1-2; 7 bases are shared with TRBD1. The ends lost 2 bases at V and 4 bases at J; junction bases unmatched: 4. Germline values: CDR1 KGHSH, CDR2 LQKENI. The CDR3 contains 14 residues.